Listed below are T cell receptor beta chains from one sample, sequenced in a study of blood T cells in healthy people across ages. Each CDR3 protein gets one entry after TCRdb re-called the 5' RACE reads with MiXCR. The table lists 850,000 to 1,300,000 distinct CDR3 sequences, less than 50% of them singletons. Sequencing was carried out using blood. The receptors were gathered from a woman aged 60-70 years in good health. The CDR3 runs from the conserved cysteine through the conserved F or W. Each record gives: J gene, D gene, V gene, clone size, CDR3 protein, CDR3 DNA. D genes are given only for firm matches. Rows give clone size only sometimes, using once, few, many, or a class for an expanded clone.

j_gene: TRBJ2-5; d_gene: -; v_gene: TRBV27; abundance: few; CDR3aa: CASSFGILETQYF; CDR3nt: TGTGCCAGCAGTTTCGGGATTTTAGAGACCCAGTACTTC
j_gene: TRBJ2-7; d_gene: -; v_gene: TRBV29-1; abundance: -; CDR3aa: CSGREGGTGGEQYF; CDR3nt: TGCAGCGGGAGAGAAGGGGGGACCGGGGGTGAGCAGTACTTC
j_gene: TRBJ2-1; d_gene: TRBD2; v_gene: TRBV20-1; abundance: many; CDR3aa: CSAILAGVYNEQFF; CDR3nt: TGCAGTGCTATCCTAGCGGGAGTTTACAATGAGCAGTTCTTC
j_gene: TRBJ1-4; d_gene: -; v_gene: TRBV12-3/TRBV12-4; abundance: -; CDR3aa: CASSFGRKKLFF; CDR3nt: TGTGCCAGCAGTTTTGGTAGAAAAAAACTGTTTTTT
j_gene: TRBJ2-3; d_gene: -; v_gene: TRBV15; abundance: few; CDR3aa: CATSGDGGVTQYF; CDR3nt: TGTGCCACCAGCGGTGACGGTGGGGTAACGCAGTATTTT
j_gene: TRBJ1-6; d_gene: -; v_gene: TRBV2; abundance: -; CDR3aa: CASGWSNSPLHF; CDR3nt: TGTGCCAGCGGGTGGAGTAATTCACCCCTCCACTTT
j_gene: TRBJ2-7; d_gene: TRBD1; v_gene: TRBV25-1; abundance: -; CDR3aa: CASSTGVYEQYF; CDR3nt: TGTGCCAGCAGTACAGGGGTTTACGAGCAGTACTTC
j_gene: TRBJ2-5; d_gene: -; v_gene: TRBV3-1; abundance: -; CDR3aa: CASSQVEGRETQYF; CDR3nt: TGTGCCAGCAGCCAAGTTGAAGGGAGAGAGACCCAGTACTTC
j_gene: TRBJ1-6; d_gene: -; v_gene: TRBV12-3/TRBV12-4; abundance: -; CDR3aa: CASSVHRDSPLHF; CDR3nt: TGTGCCAGCAGTGTACACAGGGATTCACCCCTCCACTTT
j_gene: TRBJ2-3; d_gene: TRBD1; v_gene: TRBV20-1; abundance: few; CDR3aa: CSARDRLETDTQYF; CDR3nt: TGCAGTGCTAGGGACAGGTTAGAAACAGATACGCAGTATTTT
j_gene: TRBJ1-6; d_gene: -; v_gene: TRBV7-2; abundance: few; CDR3aa: CASSFLGTANSPLHF; CDR3nt: TGTGCCAGCAGCTTCCTAGGGACGGCTAATTCACCCCTCCACTTT
j_gene: TRBJ1-2; d_gene: TRBD1; v_gene: TRBV6-2/TRBV6-3; abundance: once; CDR3aa: CASRLTPRDSYGYTF; CDR3nt: TGTGCCAGCAGATTAACACCCCGGGACAGCTATGGCTACACCTTC
j_gene: TRBJ1-2; d_gene: -; v_gene: TRBV3-1; abundance: few; CDR3aa: CASSQYKWYTF; CDR3nt: TGTGCCAGCAGCCAGTATAAGTGGTACACCTTC
j_gene: TRBJ2-5; d_gene: -; v_gene: TRBV9; abundance: few; CDR3aa: CASSVESSSQETQYF; CDR3nt: TGTGCCAGCAGCGTCGAATCTAGCAGCCAAGAGACCCAGTACTTC
j_gene: TRBJ1-2; d_gene: -; v_gene: TRBV29-1; abundance: few; CDR3aa: CSVIPGHTNYGYTF; CDR3nt: TGCAGCGTTATTCCGGGACACACCAACTATGGCTACACCTTC
j_gene: TRBJ2-5; d_gene: TRBD2; v_gene: TRBV2; abundance: few; CDR3aa: CASSLETSGRIQETQYF; CDR3nt: TGTGCCAGCAGTCTAGAGACTAGCGGGAGAATCCAAGAGACCCAGTACTTC
j_gene: TRBJ1-1; d_gene: TRBD1; v_gene: TRBV20-1; abundance: few; CDR3aa: CSARRQGNTEAFF; CDR3nt: TGCAGTGCTAGGCGACAGGGGAACACTGAAGCTTTCTTT
j_gene: TRBJ2-7; d_gene: TRBD2; v_gene: TRBV29-1; abundance: -; CDR3aa: CSVEGLSLAGGSYEQYF; CDR3nt: TGCAGCGTTGAAGGCTTGTCCCTAGCGGGAGGTTCCTACGAGCAGTACTTC
j_gene: TRBJ2-2; d_gene: TRBD2; v_gene: TRBV27; abundance: -; CDR3aa: CASSRGLPGLAGTPLPGELFF; CDR3nt: TGTGCCAGCAGTAGAGGGCTCCCGGGACTAGCGGGGACCCCACTCCCCGGGGAGCTGTTTTTT
j_gene: TRBJ2-3; d_gene: TRBD1; v_gene: TRBV9; abundance: few; CDR3aa: CASSVGTGRSDTQYF; CDR3nt: TGTGCCAGCAGCGTAGGGACAGGGAGGTCAGATACGCAGTATTTT
j_gene: TRBJ2-7; d_gene: -; v_gene: TRBV5-1; abundance: -; CDR3aa: CASSLVGPQSGASYNEQYF; CDR3nt: TGCGCCAGCAGCTTGGTAGGCCCACAATCGGGGGCCTCCTACAATGAGCAGTACTTC
j_gene: TRBJ2-7; d_gene: TRBD2; v_gene: TRBV10-3; abundance: -; CDR3aa: CAISREGRLAGLYEQYF; CDR3nt: TGTGCCATCAGTAGGGAGGGTCGGCTAGCGGGATTATACGAGCAGTACTTC
j_gene: TRBJ1-2; d_gene: -; v_gene: TRBV28; abundance: once; CDR3aa: CASSSLPYGYTF; CDR3nt: TGTGCCAGCAGTTCCTTACCCTATGGCTACACCTTC
j_gene: TRBJ2-3; d_gene: -; v_gene: TRBV6-5; abundance: -; CDR3aa: CASGGPTDTQYF; CDR3nt: TGTGCCAGCGGAGGACCCACAGATACGCAGTATTTT
j_gene: TRBJ2-3; d_gene: -; v_gene: TRBV5-1; abundance: -; CDR3aa: CAGSLENTQYF; CDR3nt: TGCGCCGGCAGCTTGGAAAATACGCAGTATTTT
j_gene: TRBJ2-1; d_gene: -; v_gene: TRBV29-1; abundance: -; CDR3aa: CSARLGDGQFF; CDR3nt: TGCAGCGCCCGATTGGGAGATGGGCAGTTCTTC
j_gene: TRBJ2-7; d_gene: TRBD2; v_gene: TRBV29-1; abundance: many; CDR3aa: CTATSGISYEQYF; CDR3nt: TGCACCGCGACTAGCGGGATCAGTTACGAGCAGTACTTC
j_gene: TRBJ1-1; d_gene: TRBD1; v_gene: TRBV12-3/TRBV12-4; abundance: few; CDR3aa: CARLQARTGGAGAFF; CDR3nt: TGTGCCAGGCTCCAGGCCCGGACAGGGGGCGCGGGAGCTTTCTTT
j_gene: TRBJ2-3; d_gene: -; v_gene: TRBV6-5; abundance: -; CDR3aa: CASSYSPETTDTQYF; CDR3nt: TGTGCCAGCAGTTACTCACCGGAGACCACAGATACGCAGTATTTT
j_gene: TRBJ1-2; d_gene: -; v_gene: TRBV28; abundance: -; CDR3aa: CASSFRGRGYGYTF; CDR3nt: TGTGCCAGCAGTTTCAGGGGACGGGGCTATGGCTACACCTTC
j_gene: TRBJ2-7; d_gene: TRBD2; v_gene: TRBV3-1; abundance: -; CDR3aa: CASSQDRLAGTEQYF; CDR3nt: TGTGCCAGCAGCCAAGATCGACTAGCGGGAACCGAGCAGTACTTC
j_gene: TRBJ2-7; d_gene: -; v_gene: TRBV4-1; abundance: -; CDR3aa: CASSQDSTNYEQYF; CDR3nt: TGCGCCAGCAGCCAAGATTCCACAAACTACGAGCAGTACTTC
j_gene: TRBJ1-1; d_gene: TRBD1; v_gene: TRBV7-9; abundance: -; CDR3aa: CASSIGQGEAAFF; CDR3nt: TGTGCCAGCAGCATCGGACAGGGGGAGGCTGCTTTCTTT
j_gene: TRBJ2-7; d_gene: -; v_gene: TRBV27; abundance: -; CDR3aa: CAGSERDTPYEQYF; CDR3nt: TGTGCCGGCAGTGAGCGGGACACTCCCTACGAGCAGTACTTC
j_gene: TRBJ1-4; d_gene: -; v_gene: TRBV4-2; abundance: -; CDR3aa: CASSPDRGPTNEKLFF; CDR3nt: TGTGCCAGCAGCCCAGATCGGGGCCCTACTAATGAAAAACTGTTTTTT
j_gene: TRBJ2-1; d_gene: TRBD2; v_gene: TRBV28; abundance: -; CDR3aa: CASSLQTSGSLINEQFF; CDR3nt: TGTGCCAGCAGTTTACAGACTAGCGGGAGCTTAATCAATGAGCAGTTCTTC
j_gene: TRBJ2-3; d_gene: -; v_gene: TRBV9; abundance: -; CDR3aa: CASRASVSTDTQYF; CDR3nt: TGTGCCAGCAGGGCTAGCGTTTCCACAGATACGCAGTATTTT
j_gene: TRBJ2-7; d_gene: TRBD2; v_gene: TRBV10-3; abundance: -; CDR3aa: CAISEIGGRGEQYF; CDR3nt: TGTGCCATCAGTGAGATCGGGGGGAGAGGAGAGCAGTACTTC
j_gene: TRBJ2-3; d_gene: -; v_gene: TRBV7-9; abundance: -; CDR3aa: CASSLGAAQDTQYF; CDR3nt: TGTGCCAGCAGCTTAGGCGCGGCCCAAGATACGCAGTATTTT
j_gene: TRBJ2-1; d_gene: TRBD1; v_gene: TRBV7-6; abundance: -; CDR3aa: CASSLAGTDLMSSYNEQFF; CDR3nt: TGTGCCAGCAGCTTAGCCGGGACAGACCTAATGTCATCATACAATGAGCAGTTCTTC
j_gene: TRBJ2-5; d_gene: -; v_gene: TRBV3-1; abundance: -; CDR3aa: CASSQEAVGETQYF; CDR3nt: TGTGCCAGCAGCCAAGAGGCAGTTGGAGAGACCCAGTACTTC
j_gene: TRBJ2-5; d_gene: -; v_gene: TRBV12-3/TRBV12-4; abundance: -; CDR3aa: CASSPGVGGNQETQYF; CDR3nt: TGTGCCAGCAGCCCCGGGGTGGGCGGGAACCAAGAGACCCAGTACTTC
j_gene: TRBJ2-5; d_gene: -; v_gene: TRBV7-6; abundance: -; CDR3aa: CASSRRLEETQYF; CDR3nt: TGTGCCAGCAGCCGCAGACTAGAAGAGACCCAGTACTTC
j_gene: TRBJ2-7; d_gene: TRBD2; v_gene: TRBV9; abundance: -; CDR3aa: CASSVRLAGVNEQYF; CDR3nt: TGTGCCAGCAGCGTAAGACTAGCGGGAGTCAACGAGCAGTACTTC
j_gene: TRBJ2-3; d_gene: TRBD2; v_gene: TRBV29-1; abundance: few; CDR3aa: CSVDLLAGVTDTQYF; CDR3nt: TGCAGCGTTGACCTACTAGCGGGAGTAACAGATACGCAGTATTTT
j_gene: TRBJ2-3; d_gene: -; v_gene: TRBV5-1; abundance: -; CDR3aa: CASSLIPRYTNQGSPTDTQYF; CDR3nt: TGCGCCAGCAGTTTAATTCCCCGTTACACGAATCAGGGTTCTCCCACAGATACGCAGTATTTT
j_gene: TRBJ2-7; d_gene: -; v_gene: TRBV7-9; abundance: -; CDR3aa: CASSSDPTYEQYF; CDR3nt: TGTGCCAGCAGCTCGGACCCGACCTACGAGCAGTACTTC
j_gene: TRBJ2-3; d_gene: TRBD1; v_gene: TRBV28; abundance: few; CDR3aa: CATYRDRGRRSTDTQYF; CDR3nt: TGTGCCACCTACCGGGACAGGGGGCGTAGAAGCACAGATACGCAGTATTTT
j_gene: TRBJ2-5; d_gene: -; v_gene: TRBV12-3/TRBV12-4; abundance: -; CDR3aa: CASGTGPQETQYF; CDR3nt: TGTGCCAGCGGGACGGGACCTCAAGAGACCCAGTACTTC
j_gene: TRBJ1-5; d_gene: TRBD1; v_gene: TRBV20-1; abundance: -; CDR3aa: CSARRPGGQGEQPQHF; CDR3nt: TGCAGTGCTAGAAGACCAGGAGGACAGGGGGAACAGCCCCAGCATTTT